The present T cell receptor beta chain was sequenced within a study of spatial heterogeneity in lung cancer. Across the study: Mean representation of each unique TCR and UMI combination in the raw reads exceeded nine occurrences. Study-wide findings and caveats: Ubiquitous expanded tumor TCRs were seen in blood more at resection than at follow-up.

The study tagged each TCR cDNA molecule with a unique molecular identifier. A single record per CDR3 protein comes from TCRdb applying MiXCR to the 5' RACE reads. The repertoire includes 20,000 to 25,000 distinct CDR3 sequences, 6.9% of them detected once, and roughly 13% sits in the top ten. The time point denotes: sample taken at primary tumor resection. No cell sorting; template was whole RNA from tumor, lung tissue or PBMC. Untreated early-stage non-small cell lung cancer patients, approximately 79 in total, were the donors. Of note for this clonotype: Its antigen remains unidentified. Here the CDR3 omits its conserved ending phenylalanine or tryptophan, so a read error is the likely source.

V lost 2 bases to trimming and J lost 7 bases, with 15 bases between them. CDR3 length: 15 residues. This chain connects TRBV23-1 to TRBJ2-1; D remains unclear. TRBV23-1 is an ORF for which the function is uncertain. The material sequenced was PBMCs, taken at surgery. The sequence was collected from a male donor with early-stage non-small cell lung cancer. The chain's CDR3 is CASSQVTEDGNEQFI. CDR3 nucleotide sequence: TGCGCCAGCAGTCAAGTAACTGAAGACGGGAATGAGCAGTTCATC.